This T cell receptor (beta chain) appears in the sequencing data of a study of T-cell reconstitution after alpha-beta-depleted transplantation in children. This clonotype was observed a handful of times. Its antigen is unidentified. V lost 8 bases and J 3 bases, leaving 13 bases between the germline ends. This CDR3 contains 13 residues. Germline lookup yields CDR1 MNHEY and CDR2 SMNVEV (reference sequence). Study-wide findings and caveats: Alpha-beta T cells present about two months after transplant were reported to originate from several hundred expanded graft clones. Fresh T-cell production supplied most of the T-cell counts and diversity seen one year after transplant. The study traced high day-60 TCRbeta diversity in some patients to surviving recipient T cells and thymic progenitors.

Construction of the TCRbeta library involved unique molecular identifiers. TCRdb independently ran MiXCR on the PCR reads; one entry per CDR3 protein. This table has hundreds of thousands of distinct CDR3 sequences, about 17% appearing once. The sequences come from PBMCs, mostly from graft donor cells, collected 360 days after TCRalphabeta/CD19-depleted stem cell transplant. The rearrangement uses TRBV27 and TRBJ2-5; D is tentatively TRBD1 or TRBD2 (5 bases each). The sequence derives from a boy younger than two who had a stem cell transplant for Wiskott-Aldrich syndrome, so the T cells may come from the graft donor. The CDR3 DNA is TGTGCCAGCTCCCCTATGGGGGAAGAGACCCAGTACTTC. This translates into CASSPMGEETQYF.